This T cell receptor (beta chain) comes out of a study of patients and donors after allogeneic stem cell transplantation. The CDR3 extends over 15 amino acids. V shed 5 bases and J 5 bases; nucleotides not matched to a gene: 8. TCRdb recomputed calls from the RT-PCR reads with MiXCR, one row per CDR3 protein. The sample holds about 960,000 distinct CDR3 sequences, roughly 18% seen once. This clonotype was picked up many times. What was sequenced was blood, either unsorted or a sorted T cell fraction (not recorded which). The chain has TRBV12-3 or TRBV12-4 and TRBJ2-1; 8 bases fit TRBD1. This sequence originates from a human donor who was either an allogeneic HSCT recipient or a stem cell or donor lymphocyte infusion donor (not recorded which). It is not recorded whose cells these are; they may come from a transplant donor. This chain's CDR3 is CASSTSGGFHNEQFF. The CDR3 DNA is TGTGCCAGCAGTACCTCAGGGGGCTTCCACAATGAGCAGTTCTTC.